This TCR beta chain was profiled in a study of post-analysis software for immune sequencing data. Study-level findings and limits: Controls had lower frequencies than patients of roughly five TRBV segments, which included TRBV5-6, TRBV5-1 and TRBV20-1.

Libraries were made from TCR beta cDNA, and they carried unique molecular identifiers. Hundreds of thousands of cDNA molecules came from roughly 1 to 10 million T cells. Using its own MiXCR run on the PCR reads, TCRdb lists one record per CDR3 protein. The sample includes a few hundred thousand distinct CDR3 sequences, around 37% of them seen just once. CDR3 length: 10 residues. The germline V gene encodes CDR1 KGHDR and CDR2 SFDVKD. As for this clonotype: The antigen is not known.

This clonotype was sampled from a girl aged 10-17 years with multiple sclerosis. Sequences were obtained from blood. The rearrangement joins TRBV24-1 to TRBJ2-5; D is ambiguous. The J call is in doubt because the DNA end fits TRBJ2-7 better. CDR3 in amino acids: CADQPSEQYF. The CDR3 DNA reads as TGTGCCGACCAGCCCTCCGAGCAGTACTTC.